This is a list of T cell receptor beta chains from one sample in a study of chemoradiotherapy in HPV16-positive cancers. TCRdb keeps only in-frame clones here, not all; method: immunoSEQ multiplex PCR. In the table there are 9,500 to 15,000 clones, around 66% of which are singletons. Sampling was conducted from a patient who underwent chemoradiotherapy. The receptors derive from a human donor with HPV-associated anogenital cancer. Each CDR3 is given with its conserved first and last residue. The order of the fields is J gene, clone size, V gene, D gene, CDR3 DNA, CDR3 protein. The D gene is left open where the match is weak. Where a row states a size, it is once, few, many or the class of an expanded clone; other rows omit it.

TRBJ2-2	.	TRBV6-5	.	TGTGCCAGCAGACAGGGTGGGAGGACCGGGGAGCTGTTTTTT	CASRQGGRTGELFF
TRBJ2-5	.	TRBV19	TRBD2	TGTGCCAGTAGTATAGGGGGGGGCCAAGAGACCCAGTACTTC	CASSIGGGQETQYF
TRBJ2-3	.	TRBV5-8	TRBD2	TGTGCCAGCAGCTTGGACCTGGGACTAGGTCGTCAGTATTTT	CASSLDLGLGRQYF
TRBJ1-3	.	TRBV5-4	.	TGTGCCAGCAGCTCCTTGTCCGGAAACACCATATATTTT	CASSSLSGNTIYF
TRBJ1-1	few	TRBV13	.	TGTGCCAGCAGCTTAGGCAGGGTGGAGACTGAAGCTTTCTTT	CASSLGRVETEAFF
TRBJ1-5	few	TRBV7-8	TRBD1	TGTGCCAGCAGCATACTCAACAGGGGTGGCAATCAGCCCCAGCATTTT	CASSILNRGGNQPQHF
TRBJ2-1	.	TRBV4-2	TRBD2	TGTGCCAGCAGCCAAGATGGGGCGGGGGGGGTGAATGAGCAGTTCTTC	CASSQDGAGGVNEQFF
TRBJ1-5	few	TRBV27	.	TGTGCCAGCAGTTTAATTTATAGCAATCAGCCCCAGCATTTT	CASSLIYSNQPQHF
TRBJ1-2	.	TRBV4-1	TRBD1	TGCGCCAGCAGCCCCGGGACAGCTTCCGCCTATGGCTACACCTTC	CASSPGTASAYGYTF
TRBJ2-7	few	TRBV19	TRBD2	TGTGCCAGTAGCCCTACTAGCGGGGGTATCAGGGAGCAGTACTTC	CASSPTSGGIREQYF
TRBJ1-1	few	TRBV4-1	.	TGCGCCAGCAGCCAAGATCACCAGGGGAACACTGAAGCTTTCTTT	CASSQDHQGNTEAFF
TRBJ1-2	few	TRBV11-2	.	TGTGCCAGCAGCTCCCAGGGCTATGGCTACACCTTC	CASSSQGYGYTF
TRBJ2-5	.	TRBV5-4	TRBD2	TGTGCCAGCAGCTTAGCGGGGGCTTTAGGGGAGACCCAGTACTTC	CASSLAGALGETQYF
TRBJ2-7	.	TRBV6-5	TRBD2	TGTGCCAGCAGGAGAGCGGGGGCCACACTGTACGAGCAGTACTTC	CASRRAGATLYEQYF
TRBJ1-2	.	TRBV27	.	TGTGCCAGCAGTCACGATTCATCTAACTATGGCTACACCTTC	CASSHDSSNYGYTF
TRBJ2-2	.	TRBV7-3	TRBD1	TGTGCCAGCAGCCTGACAGGGTTGGAGTCCGGGGAGCTGTTTTTT	CASSLTGLESGELFF
TRBJ1-5	few	TRBV21-1	.	TGTGCCAGCATGCCAGGGGACAGTTCGGAGAGCAATCAGCCCCAGCATTTT	CASMPGDSSESNQPQHF
TRBJ2-7	.	TRBV27	.	TGTGCCAGCAGTGTCGTGGCAAACTTCGGAGAGCAGTACTTC	CASSVVANFGEQYF
TRBJ1-2	.	TRBV7-9	TRBD1	TGTGCCAGCACCGTTTATCGGACAGGGTATGGCTACACCTTC	CASTVYRTGYGYTF
TRBJ2-5	few	TRBV5-4	.	TGTGCCAGCTCGCTATCAGACCAAGAGACCCAGTACTTC	CASSLSDQETQYF
TRBJ2-5	.	TRBV30	TRBD2	TGTGCCTGGAGCTTGGGGACTAGCGGGGGAGAGACCCAGTACTTC	CAWSLGTSGGETQYF
TRBJ1-2	.	TRBV6-4	TRBD1	TGTGCCAGCAGTGGGGGGGACAGGGGGGACTCTAACTATGGCTACACCTTC	CASSGGDRGDSNYGYTF
TRBJ2-7	.	TRBV28	.	TGTGCCAGCAGGACGTGGGGCGTCTACGAGCAGTACTTC	CASRTWGVYEQYF
TRBJ2-3	.	TRBV7-2	.	TGTGCCAGCAGCTTTACTGGGGCAGCGGCAGATACGCAGTATTTT	CASSFTGAAADTQYF
TRBJ1-4	.	TRBV30	TRBD1	TGTGCCTGGGCAAAGGGGGCGCTTAATGAAAAACTGTTTTTT	CAWAKGALNEKLFF
TRBJ1-2	.	TRBV5-1	.	TGCGCCAGCAGCTTCCCCGAGGGCTATGGCTACACCTTC	CASSFPEGYGYTF
TRBJ2-3	.	TRBV6-1	TRBD1	TGTGCCAGCAGTGAAGCGACAGGGGGCGCAGATACGCAGTATTTT	CASSEATGGADTQYF
TRBJ1-4	.	TRBV5-5	.	TGTGCCAGCAGTTCCGACCTTAATGAAAAACTGTTTTTT	CASSSDLNEKLFF
TRBJ1-5	few	TRBV19	.	TGTGCCAGTAGTATCCTTCCTGGGAGCAATCAGCCCCAGCATTTT	CASSILPGSNQPQHF
TRBJ1-2	few	TRBV5-4	.	TGTGCCAGCAGCTTGGGGAGACAGGCTAACTATGGCTACACCTTC	CASSLGRQANYGYTF
TRBJ1-2	.	TRBV5-8	TRBD1	TGTGCCAGCAGCTTAGCAGGGGGCTATGGCTACACCTTC	CASSLAGGYGYTF
TRBJ2-1	.	TRBV20-1	.	TGCAGTACCGGGACGGACAATGAGCAGTTCTTC	CSTGTDNEQFF
TRBJ1-3	.	TRBV5-4	TRBD1	TGTGCCATGGGACAGGCAAACTCTGGAAACACCATATATTTT	CAMGQANSGNTIYF
TRBJ2-3	.	TRBV5-6	TRBD2	TGTGCCAGCAGCTTACTCGGTCGCGGGGGGGCCACAGATACGCAGTATTTT	CASSLLGRGGATDTQYF
TRBJ2-7	.	TRBV30	TRBD1	TGTGCCTGGAGCTCAGGACAGGGGCGATCCTACGAGCAGTACTTC	CAWSSGQGRSYEQYF
TRBJ2-3	.	TRBV6-4	.	TGTGCCAGCAGTGACCAGGGTACAGATACGCAGTATTTT	CASSDQGTDTQYF
TRBJ2-4	.	TRBV6-6	TRBD1	TGTGCCAGCAGTTACGGACAGGGGGGAAACATTCAGTACTTC	CASSYGQGGNIQYF
TRBJ1-2	.	TRBV28	.	TGTGCCAGCACCCTCCCGGGACTCGTGTATGGCTACACCTTC	CASTLPGLVYGYTF
TRBJ1-2	.	TRBV7-6	TRBD1	TGTGCCAGCAGCTTATTAGGTGGGACAGGGGGCCATCCGTATGGCTACACCTTC	CASSLLGGTGGHPYGYTF
TRBJ1-6	.	TRBV28	.	TGTGCCAGCAGCCTGGACACGGCCAGGTCACCCCTCCACTTT	CASSLDTARSPLHF
TRBJ1-2	.	TRBV5-1	.	TGCGCCAGCAGCTTGGTGGGCAGCGCCGATTATGGCTACACCTTC	CASSLVGSADYGYTF
TRBJ1-1	.	TRBV9	TRBD1	TGTGCCAGCAGCGTGGGGACAGGGGCTAACACTGAAGCTTTCTTT	CASSVGTGANTEAFF
TRBJ2-1	.	TRBV2	TRBD1	TGTGCCAGCAGCCCGGACAGGGTATCCTACAATGAGCAGTTCTTC	CASSPDRVSYNEQFF
TRBJ1-1	.	TRBV27	.	TGTGCCAGCCGAGCCCAGGGGACCACTGAAGCTTTCTTT	CASRAQGTTEAFF
TRBJ1-2	.	TRBV28	.	TGTGCCAGCGTTGACACAGGGCTTCGAGGCTACACCTTC	CASVDTGLRGYTF